These 32 T cell receptor beta chains came from one sample sequenced in a study of T-cell reconstitution after alpha-beta-depleted transplantation in children (dated by TCRdb to between 2015 and 2016). The receptor library was made with PCR. The instrument was an Illumina HiSeq 2500. To normalize quantification of the TCRbeta repertoire, the TCR libraries were built with molecular barcoding that relied on unique molecular identifiers. The public reads were reprocessed in TCRdb via fastp at Q25 and MiXCR, keeping in-frame beta chains. CDR3 protein duplicates are merged, each entry listing the most common genes and DNA. In this sample the table shows 500,000 or so distinct CDR3 sequences, 30% to 35% of which occur a single time. Clones ranked in the top ten supply around 2.3% of the sample. The material was PBMCs from the stem cell graft donor, obtained from the stem cell graft. These receptor sequences come from a human donor who donated a stem cell graft to a child with aplastic anemia.

The chain has TRBV29-1 and TRBJ2-3, with 10 bases matching TRBD1. Germline CDR1 SQVTM, CDR2 ANQGSEA. The CDR3 totals 18 residues. V trimming: 7 bases; J trimming: 0 bases; junction bases outside the gene matches: 16. The DNA for the CDR3 is TGCAGCGCCTCAACCTCCATGGGGACAGGGGCGAGCACAGATACGCAGTATTTT. This sequence encodes CSASTSMGTGASTDTQYF.

V is TRBV5-5 and J is TRBJ2-7; possible D gene TRBD1, 5 bases. Per germline, CDR1 SGHKS and CDR2 YYEKEE (reference sequence). This CDR3 region has 14 residues. Trimming shortened V by 0 bases and J by 3 bases, and 10 bases separated the two germline ends. The CDR3 loop reads CASSLGARDYEQYF. The CDR3 coding sequence is TGTGCCAGCAGCTTGGGGGCCAGGGACTACGAGCAGTACTTC.

This chain joins TRBV4-2 and TRBJ2-1, with a weak D call TRBD2 (5 bases). V shed 1 base and J shed 2 bases, with 15 bases lying between them. This CDR3 spans 17 amino acids. Germline V gene lookup returns CDR1 LGHNA and CDR2 YNFKEQ. CDR3 in DNA: TGTGCCAGCAGCCAAGCCTTAACCGGGAACACCTACAATGAGCAGTTCTTC. Residues: CASSQALTGNTYNEQFF.

CDR3 DNA sequence: TGCGCCAGCAGCCAGATGGACAGGGAGGGACAGCCCCAGCATTTT. Translated: CASSQMDREGQPQHF. The chain employs TRBV4-3 and TRBJ1-5, with 8 bases fitting TRBD1. Trimming removed 3 bases from V and 7 bases from J; junction bases left unmatched: 8. Germline V lookup: CDR1 LGHNA, CDR2 YSLEER. This CDR3 has 15 amino acids.

J is TRBJ2-2 and V is TRBV7-6; 10 positions match TRBD2. CDR3 length equals 16 residues. V shed 0 bases and J 5 bases; nucleotides not matched to a gene: 3. Germline V gene lookup returns CDR1 SGHVS and CDR2 FNYEAQ. DNA of the CDR3: TGTGCCAGCAGCTTAGCGCCTAGCGGGAGTACCGGGGAGCTGTTTTTT. It encodes CASSLAPSGSTGELFF.

This chain uses TRBV20-1 with TRBJ2-1, with TRBD2 matching over 7 bases. V lost 5 bases to trimming and J lost 6 bases; unmatched junction nucleotides: 7. Germline V gene sequence: CDR1 DFQATT, CDR2 SNEGSKA (reference sequence). This CDR3 region has 13 residues. DNA of the CDR3: TGCAGTGCTGTATCTAGCGGTATCAATGAGCAGTTCTTC. Residues: CSAVSSGINEQFF.

The table lists this clonotype with a few counts. The chain's CDR3 is CASSLGPASEQFF. As DNA, the CDR3 is TGCGCCAGCAGCTTGGGACCTGCTAGCGAGCAGTTCTTC. This chain connects TRBV5-1 to TRBJ2-1; the D gene is possibly TRBD2 (5 bases). The V gene's germline CDR1 is SGHRS and CDR2 YFSETQ. Trimming took off 0 bases at V and 10 bases at J, with 11 bases between the two ends. There are 13 residues in the CDR3. Supplemented by reference TRBV5-1 and TRBJ2-1, the full variable domain reads KAGVTQTPRYLIKTRGQQVTLSCSPISGHRSVSWYQQTPGQGLQFLFEYFSETQRNKGNFPGRFSGRQFSNSRSEMNVSTLELGDSALYLCASSLGPASEQFFGPGTRLTVL.

This clonotype turned up a few times. The rearrangement links TRBV5-1 to TRBJ1-2; tentatively, D is TRBD1 (5 bases). Germline V gene sequence: CDR1 SGHRS, CDR2 YFSETQ. Trimming left V 2 bases short and J 5 bases short, with 25 bases between. This CDR3 comprises 18 residues. CDR3 bases: TGCGCCAGCAGCTTATCGGGAGCGGGGCCGGGCCCACTTTATGGCTACACCTTC. Translation gives CASSLSGAGPGPLYGYTF.

The CDR3 DNA reads TGCAGTGCTAGTTTGGCAGGGTCCAATCAGCCCCAGCATTTT. This encodes CSASLAGSNQPQHF. The rearrangement links TRBV20-1 to TRBJ1-5; a weak D match, TRBD1 (5 bases). The CDR3 is 14 residues long. CDR1 is DFQATT and CDR2 is SNEGSKA in the germline V gene (reference sequence). The germline V and J ends were trimmed by 3 bases and 3 bases, with 12 bases remaining between them.

The V gene is TRBV6-1, the J gene TRBJ2-1, with unresolved D. Trimming removed 2 bases at V and 9 bases at J, with 5 bases between. This CDR3 is built from 11 residues. Per germline, CDR1 MNHNS and CDR2 SASEGT. The CDR3 region is CASSEIGEQFF. The CDR3 nucleotides are TGTGCCAGCAGTGAAATAGGTGAGCAGTTCTTC.

This clonotype was observed a few times. The chain employs TRBV4-3 and TRBJ2-3; the match to TRBD2 covers 10 bases. Germline CDR1 reads LGHNA; CDR2 reads YSLEER. This CDR3 contains 16 residues. With 4 bases clipped from V and 9 bases from J, the junction kept 13 bases outside the gene matches. The CDR3, as DNA: TGCGCCAGCAGCCCTCGGAGGAGCGGGAGGGTTGGAACGCAGTATTTT. Its translation is CASSPRRSGRVGTQYF.

This chain uses TRBV9 with TRBJ2-5, with 9 bases aligning to TRBD1. Germline V gene sequence: CDR1 SGDLS, CDR2 YYNGEE. The ends lost 6 bases at V and 4 bases at J; junction bases unmatched: 10. The CDR3 length is 15 residues. The CDR3 sequence is CASKGEGQGGETQYF. The CDR3 DNA sequence: TGTGCCAGCAAAGGGGAGGGACAGGGCGGAGAGACCCAGTACTTC.

This clonotype was picked up one time. CDR3: CASSVGDNEQFF. The CDR3 DNA follows: TGTGCCAGCAGCGTAGGGGACAATGAGCAGTTCTTC. The V call is TRBV9, the J call TRBJ2-1; D remains unclear. Germline assignment: CDR1 SGDLS and CDR2 YYNGEE. Trimming removed 0 bases from V and 5 bases from J, with 3 bases in between. CDR3 length: 12 amino acids.

The chain carries TRBV15 and TRBJ2-1, with a tentative D call TRBD2 (6 bases). This CDR3 spans 15 amino acids. The germline V gene has CDR1 LNHNV and CDR2 YYDKDF (reference sequence). V dropped 3 bases and J dropped 3 bases, with 12 bases sitting between them. CDR3 loop: CATSSIASDYNEQFF. The CDR3 DNA reads TGTGCCACCAGCAGTATTGCTAGCGACTACAATGAGCAGTTCTTC.

The V call is TRBV6-2 or TRBV6-3, the J call TRBJ1-4, with TRBD1 identical over 10 bases. The germline V gene has CDR1 MNHEY and CDR2 SVGEGT. V trimming: 6 bases; J trimming: 10 bases; junction bases outside the gene matches: 17. This CDR3 is 17 amino acids long. CDR3 nucleotides: TGTGCCAGCAGCCTCAATTTGGGCGGGACAGGGGTCGTAAAACTGTTTTTT. Amino acid sequence: CASSLNLGGTGVVKLFF.

This clonotype has a handful of counts. V and J are TRBV6-2 or TRBV6-3 and TRBJ2-7, with a tentative D call TRBD1 (6 bases). Germline CDR1 is MNHEY and CDR2 is SVGEGT. Trimming removed 4 bases at V and 5 bases at J, with 6 bases between. This CDR3 comprises 11 residues. The CDR3 DNA follows: TGTGCCAGCAGTTGGACAGACGAGCAGTACTTC. Its protein is CASSWTDEQYF.

The CDR3 here is CASSSLAGASTDTQYF. Written as DNA, the CDR3 is TGTGCCAGCAGCTCCTTAGCGGGGGCCTCCACAGATACGCAGTATTTT. The chain links TRBV7-2 to TRBJ2-3; 9 bases are shared with TRBD2. The V gene end was trimmed by 4 bases and the J gene end by 2 bases; junction bases not matched to a gene: 7. The CDR3 loop spans 16 amino acids. Germline CDR1 reads SGHTA; CDR2 reads FQGNSA.

Concerning this clonotype: One end of the junction varies from germline; a read error may be responsible. Here the CDR3 DNA reads TGCAGTGCTGTGAATCCGGGGCCCCAAGGCGGTAACTTC. Translating gives CSAVNPGPQGGNF. The chain employs TRBV20-1 and TRBJ2-4, with D perhaps matching TRBD1 or TRBD2 (5 bases each). The CDR3 runs to 13 residues. Per germline, CDR1 DFQATT and CDR2 SNEGSKA (reference sequence).

The V call is TRBV11-2, the J call TRBJ2-7, with 8 nucleotides matching TRBD2. This CDR3 contains 16 residues. Germline V gene data show CDR1 as SGHAT and CDR2 as FQNNGV. J gave up 5 bases and V 2 bases, and 11 bases lay outside the gene matches. CDR3 DNA: TGTGCCAGCAGCTTATTCAGCCGGGAGGGGACCCACGAGCAGTACTTC. Protein sequence: CASSLFSREGTHEQYF.

V is TRBV19 and J is TRBJ1-3; D remains unclear. The CDR3 sequence is 15 residues long. Trimming pared 2 bases from V and 3 bases from J, leaving 11 bases between. Germline CDR1 LNHDA, CDR2 SQIVND (reference sequence). The CDR3 region has the DNA TGTGCCAGTAGTATAACGGCCCTTTTTGGAAACACCATATATTTT. Translation gives CASSITALFGNTIYF. Looking up the rest from reference TRBV19 and TRBJ1-3 gives the full variable domain: DGGITQSPKYLFRKEGQNVTLSCEQNLNHDAMYWYRQDPGQGLRLIYYSQIVNDFQKGDIAEGYSVSREKKESFPLTVTSAQKNPTAFYLCASSITALFGNTIYFGEGSWLTVV.

The rearrangement joins TRBV19 to TRBJ2-2; D gene unclear. Germline-derived CDR1 and CDR2 are LNHDA and SQIVND (reference sequence). The CDR3 consists of 12 residues. V lost 5 bases and J lost 6, with 7 bases in between. CDR3 nucleotides: TGTGCCAGTAGTCAAATATCCGGGGAGCTGTTTTTT. It translates to CASSQISGELFF.

This clonotype has a handful of counts. The V gene is TRBV29-1, the J gene TRBJ1-4; 9 nucleotides align to TRBD1. V gave up 8 bases and J gave up 1 base; unmatched junction bases: 8. CDR3 length: 15 amino acids. Looked up from germline, CDR1 is SQVTM and CDR2 is ANQGSEA. CDR3 loop: CSSSGQGLTNEKLFF. CDR3 coding DNA: TGCAGCTCATCGGGACAGGGATTAACTAATGAAAAACTGTTTTTT.

This chain links TRBV12-3 or TRBV12-4 with TRBJ1-1; no definite D call. The CDR3 is 12 amino acids. The germline V and J ends were trimmed by 5 bases and 4 bases, with 8 bases remaining between them. The CDR3 protein is CASSRAGTEAFF. CDR3 sequence (DNA): TGTGCCAGCAGTCGGGCTGGCACTGAAGCTTTCTTT.

The V gene is TRBV24-1, the J gene TRBJ1-1; D might be TRBD1 (5 bases). Looked up from germline, CDR1 is KGHDR and CDR2 is SFDVKD. The CDR3 length is 14 residues. Trimming pared 5 bases from V and 4 bases from J, leaving 13 bases between. CDR3 sequence reads: CATSGRDGGTEAFF. The DNA for the CDR3 is TGTGCCACCAGTGGGAGGGATGGGGGCACTGAAGCTTTCTTT.

This clonotype was seen only once. One end of the junction is discordant with germline, which a read error may explain. V is TRBV29-1 and J is TRBJ2-7; 8 bases are a match to TRBD2. Per germline, CDR1 SQVTM and CDR2 ANQGSEA. The CDR3 runs 14 residues. CDR3 nucleotides: TGCAGCGCTGAAGCGGGAGTCCGCCCCTACGAGCAGTACTTC. As protein: CSAEAGVRPYEQYF.

V usage is TRBV20-1 and J usage is TRBJ2-7; perhaps D is TRBD1 or TRBD2 (5 bases each). The length of the CDR3 is 13 residues. V gave up 6 bases and J gave up 4 bases, with 16 bases separating them. Germline V gives CDR1 DFQATT, CDR2 SNEGSKA (reference sequence). CDR3 coding DNA: TGCAGTGCCCCCAGGGACGGATATTACGAGCAGTACTTC. It specifies CSAPRDGYYEQYF.

A few counts support this clonotype. The chain couples TRBV20-1 to TRBJ2-1; 9 nucleotides match TRBD2. Germline lookup yields CDR1 DFQATT and CDR2 SNEGSKA (reference sequence). The CDR3 is 14 amino acids. V dropped 6 bases and J dropped 4; count of bases not matched to a gene: 7. CDR3 in DNA: TGCAGTGCCATACTAGCGGGTCTTTACAATGAGCAGTTCTTC. Amino acids: CSAILAGLYNEQFF.

In its sample, this clonotype was seen once. This chain uses TRBV6-2 or TRBV6-3 with TRBJ2-2, with D unclear. Trimming left V 3 bases short and J 7 bases short, with 6 bases between. CDR3 length equals 12 residues. The germline gives CDR1 MNHEY, CDR2 SVGEGT. The CDR3 loop reads CASSYWSGELFF. CDR3 bases: TGTGCCAGCAGTTATTGGAGCGGGGAGCTGTTTTTT.

The rearrangement uses TRBV20-1 and TRBJ2-1; D is unclear. This CDR3 has 13 amino acids. V lost 6 bases, J lost 0 bases, and 9 bases lay in between. From germline, CDR1 is DFQATT and CDR2 SNEGSKA (reference sequence). The CDR3 spells CSAGQPSYNEQFF. The CDR3 coding sequence is TGCAGTGCCGGGCAGCCCTCCTACAATGAGCAGTTCTTC.

The chain uses TRBV3-1 and TRBJ2-3; 8 bases match TRBD2. Germline trimming cut 4 bases from V and 1 base from J; bases unmatched to any gene: 4. The CDR3 length is 15 residues. Germline lookup yields CDR1 LGHDT and CDR2 YNNKEL (reference sequence). Here the CDR3 DNA reads TGTGCCAGCAGCCGGACTAGCCCCCGCACAGATACGCAGTATTTT. Protein sequence: CASSRTSPRTDTQYF.

The chain joins TRBV9 to TRBJ2-7, with D perhaps matching TRBD1 or TRBD2 (5 bases each). The CDR3 has 14 amino acids. The germline gives CDR1 SGDLS, CDR2 YYNGEE. V lost 2 bases, J lost 0 bases, and 9 bases lay in between. CDR3 DNA: TGTGCCAGCAGCGTGGGACCGAGCTCCTACGAGCAGTACTTC. Amino acids: CASSVGPSSYEQYF.

This clonotype has ten or more counts. V and J are TRBV12-3 or TRBV12-4 and TRBJ1-1; the D gene is possibly TRBD1 (5 bases). This CDR3 contains 14 residues. With 3 bases removed from V and 1 base from J, the gap between germline ends came to 9 bases. For the CDR3, the DNA is TGTGCCAGCAGTTTTGGGGGAGGGAACACTGAAGCTTTCTTT. Translation gives CASSFGGGNTEAFF.